This TCR beta chain was observed in a study of blood T cells in healthy people across ages. A J-beta primer mix and a sample-barcoded 5' primer were used in a second PCR of roughly 6 to 12 cycles. TCRdb analysed the 5' RACE reads with MiXCR anew, one entry per CDR3 protein. The data show 800,000 or so distinct CDR3 sequences, about 45% seen once. Trimming left V 6 bases short and J 2 bases short, with 14 bases between. There are 14 residues in the CDR3. The sequence derives from a man older than 75 in good health. The chain carries TRBV12-3 or TRBV12-4 and TRBJ2-7; tentative D call: TRBD2 (6 bases). Sequenced input: blood. This CDR3 is CASRVSGGAYEQYF. Written as DNA, the CDR3 is TGTGCCAGCAGAGTTAGCGGAGGGGCCTACGAGCAGTACTTC.